The clone carrying this T cell receptor (beta chain) has a single count. Its cognate antigen is unknown. Additional DNA sequences in this sample encode the identical CDR3. The CDR3 has 15 amino acids. Trimming cost V 0 bases and J 1 base, with 8 bases left between them. Germline CDR1 and CDR2: SGHRS and YFSETQ. This entry is derived from a study of beta chain features in type 1 diabetes. Study-wide results and caveats: Here, the possible influence of HLA type (on TCRB rearrangement) remained unresolved. Type 1 diabetes patients had moderately but significantly shorter TCRB CDR3s in all four CD4+ subsets.

Expressed TCRB transcripts got sequenced, as all isolated RNA was reverse transcribed. Generated by immunoSEQ multiplex PCR, the TCRdb table keeps only in-frame clones and is missing some. The sample lists 300,000 to 350,000 clones; about 14% were seen once. The chain has TRBV5-1 and TRBJ1-5, with a weak D call TRBD1 (6 bases). Sequencing was done on a sample of naive CD4+ T cells from blood. This TCR was recovered from a woman aged 18-29 years with type 1 diabetes. CDR3 sequence reads: CASSLAGQSNQPQHF. The CDR3 bases are TGCGCCAGCAGCTTGGCTGGACAGAGCAATCAGCCCCAGCATTTT.